Below, 15 T cell receptor beta chains from the same sample are listed, as sequenced in a study of T cells in Graves' hyperthyroidism and ophthalmopathy. Researchers took RNA transcripts and amplified the TCR beta CDR3 regions from them. Using the HTBI primer set, a first-round RT-PCR was run on the TCR CDR3. TCRdb ran MiXCR on the multiplex PCR reads and lists one entry per CDR3 protein. Of around 700,000 distinct CDR3 sequences detected, about 19% appear once; the ten largest clones hold 16%. Sequenced material: blood. The source is a woman between 45 and 65 years old with Graves' hyperthyroidism that later progressed to Graves' ophthalmopathy.

Many counts were recorded for this clonotype. This chain joins TRBV5-4 and TRBJ1-1; the D gene is possibly TRBD1 (5 bases). The CDR3 spans 16 residues. CDR1 is SGHNT, CDR2 YYREEE, per germline (reference sequence). V shed 4 bases and J shed 0 bases, with 16 bases lying between them. The CDR3 nucleotides read TGTGCCAGCAGCCCTACTGCCGGGACGTTGAACACTGAAGCTTTCTTT. Translated: CASSPTAGTLNTEAFF.

The gene calls are TRBV30 and TRBJ1-2; D uncertain. Between the trimmed V and J ends, which lost 5 bases and 4 bases, there was a span of 14 bases. CDR1 is GTSNPN and CDR2 is SVGIG in the germline V gene (reference sequence). This CDR3 spans 13 amino acids. The DNA for the CDR3 is TGTGCCTGGGAGGACCCCCGAGCCTATGGCTACACCTTC. This translates into CAWEDPRAYGYTF.

This clonotype was counted at least ten times. The rearrangement links TRBV3-1 to TRBJ1-5; D is undetermined. Germline V gene lookup returns CDR1 LGHDT and CDR2 YNNKEL (reference sequence). The CDR3 loop spans 13 amino acids. Deletions cut 4 bases from V and 6 bases from J, with 10 bases between. The CDR3 loop is CASSPRPGQPQHF. The CDR3, as DNA: TGTGCCAGCAGCCCGAGACCCGGTCAGCCCCAGCATTTT.

Ten or more counts support this clonotype. The chain has TRBV5-1 and TRBJ2-2; TRBD2 matches at 7 bases. V shed 4 bases and J 6 bases; nucleotides not matched to a gene: 9. The CDR3 contains 15 residues. Germline V gives CDR1 SGHRS, CDR2 YFSETQ. CDR3 sequence (DNA): TGCGCCAGCAGCCAATACCGACTAGCATCCGGGGAGCTGTTTTTT. This translates into CASSQYRLASGELFF.

This chain joins TRBV7-9 and TRBJ2-7; possible D gene TRBD1, 5 bases. Germline loops: CDR1 SEHNR, CDR2 FQNEAQ (reference sequence). This CDR3 comprises 15 residues. Trimming stripped 5 bases from V and 2 bases from J, with 16 bases between. CDR3 in DNA: TGTGCCAGCAGCCCACTGACAGCCTACACCTACGAGCAGTACTTC. As protein: CASSPLTAYTYEQYF.

The chain has TRBV6-9 and TRBJ2-1; perhaps TRBD1 as D (6 bases). V was trimmed by 3 bases and J by 3 bases, leaving 15 bases between them. CDR1 MNHGY and CDR2 SVAAGI come from the germline V gene. CDR3 length equals 16 residues. Here the CDR3 reads CASSYEGSRGYNEQFF. In DNA form, the CDR3 reads TGTGCCAGCAGTTACGAGGGGTCCAGGGGCTACAATGAGCAGTTCTTC.

This clonotype was recorded many times. The chain has TRBV3-1 and TRBJ1-3; no reliable D call. The CDR3 runs 14 residues. Germline CDR1 is LGHDT and CDR2 is YNNKEL (reference sequence). V lost 3 bases and J lost 1, with 7 bases in between. CDR3 sequence reads: CASSHLGSGNTIYF. CDR3 DNA: TGTGCCAGCAGCCATTTAGGGTCTGGAAACACCATATATTTT.

The chain combines TRBV12-3 or TRBV12-4 with TRBJ2-5, with 8 bases aligning to TRBD2. J gave up 5 bases and V 3 bases, and 5 bases lay outside the gene matches. This CDR3 spans 14 amino acids. The CDR3 DNA is TGTGCCAGCAGTTTCTCTAGCGGGTGGGAGACCCAGTACTTC. Residues: CASSFSSGWETQYF.

This clonotype was counted ten times or more. The chain links TRBV11-2 to TRBJ1-1; weak D call: TRBD1 (5 bases). CDR1 and CDR2 from the germline V gene are SGHAT and FQNNGV. This CDR3 is built from 18 residues. The V gene lost 0 bases and the J gene lost 0 bases, with 17 bases spanning the gap. In DNA, the CDR3 is TGTGCCAGCAGCTTAGAGGGGGTCGGGGATAAAGTGAACACTGAAGCTTTCTTT. This encodes CASSLEGVGDKVNTEAFF.

As DNA, the CDR3 is TGTGCCAGCAGCCAAGGGTCTAGCGGACAAGAGACCCAGTACTTC. The encoded protein is CASSQGSSGQETQYF. This chain links TRBV4-2 with TRBJ2-5; 7 positions match TRBD2. J gave up 2 bases and V 1 base, and 4 bases lay outside the gene matches. CDR3 size: 15 residues. Germline V gene data show CDR1 as LGHNA and CDR2 as YNFKEQ.

The V gene is TRBV19, the J gene TRBJ2-1, with 7 bases aligning to TRBD2. Losses at the gene ends were 1 base for V and 9 bases for J; bases not matched to a gene: 0. Germline V lookup: CDR1 LNHDA, CDR2 SQIVND (reference sequence). CDR3 length equals 12 residues. DNA of the CDR3: TGTGCCAGTAGTATAGGGGAGGGTGAGCAGTTCTTC. It yields the protein CASSIGEGEQFF.

This clonotype showed up many times. The chain uses TRBV30 and TRBJ2-7, with D possibly being TRBD1 or TRBD2 (7 bases each). CDR3 length: 14 amino acids. Per the germline V gene, CDR1 is GTSNPN and CDR2 is SVGIG (reference sequence). V was pared by 4 bases and J by 4 bases, with 17 bases between. The CDR3 nucleotides read TGTGCCTGGACCAGGGGGGGTCCCGAGTACGAGCAGTACTTC. It encodes CAWTRGGPEYEQYF. The full variable domain, with the rest looked up from reference TRBV30 and TRBJ2-7, is SQTIHQWPATLVQPVGSPLSLECTVEGTSNPNLYWYRQAAGRGLQLLFYSVGIGQISSEVPQNLSASRPQDRQFILSSKKLLLSDSGFYLCAWTRGGPEYEQYFGPGTRLTVT.

This clonotype appeared a few times. The chain carries TRBV12-3 or TRBV12-4 and TRBJ1-4; D is ambiguous. The V end was cut by 3 bases, the J end by 4 bases, with 9 bases between. CDR3 length equals 14 residues. Here the CDR3 reads CASSFGRINEKLFF. CDR3 in DNA: TGTGCCAGCAGTTTTGGACGTATTAATGAAAAACTGTTTTTT.

The V call is TRBV5-6, the J call TRBJ1-2; a possible D gene is TRBD1 (5 bases). The CDR3 length is 13 residues. V was trimmed by 6 bases and J by 2 bases, leaving 11 bases between them. Germline CDR1 reads SGHDT; CDR2 reads YYEEEE. This CDR3 reads CASNRGENYGYTF. The CDR3 coding sequence is TGTGCCAGCAACCGGGGGGAAAACTATGGCTACACCTTC.

A remark on this clonotype: The junction departs from germline at one end; a sequencing error may be responsible. The rearrangement joins TRBV3-1 to TRBJ1-3, with D hard to call. The CDR3 runs to 15 residues. Germline CDR1 LGHDT, CDR2 YNNKEL (reference sequence). The CDR3 DNA follows: TGTGCCGGCAGCCCTAGGCGCGGCTCTGGAAACACCATATATTTT. The encoded protein is CAGSPRRGSGNTIYF. Supplemented by reference TRBV3-1 and TRBJ1-3, the full variable domain reads DTAVSQTPKYLVTQMGNDKSIKCEQNLGHDTMYWYKQDSKKFLKIMFSYNNKELIINETVPNRFSPKSPDKAHLNLHINSLELGDSAVYFCAGSPRRGSGNTIYFGEGSWLTVV.